One and the same sample provided the 12 T cell receptor beta chains below, sequenced in a study of blood T cells in healthy people across ages. Sample-barcoded 5' priming and a J-beta primer mix drove a second PCR of roughly 6 to 12 cycles. TCRdb processed the 5' RACE reads anew with MiXCR; each CDR3 protein has one entry. The sample shows about 1.7 million distinct CDR3 sequences, 28% of them seen only once. What was sequenced was blood. Source of these receptors: a woman aged 30 to 39 in good health.

Comment on this clonotype: The junction departs from the called germline gene at one end, perhaps through a read error. The chain recombines TRBV5-5 with TRBJ2-1; TRBD2 matches at 11 bases. The CDR3 consists of 15 residues. CDR1 is SGHKS and CDR2 is YYEKEE in the germline V gene (reference sequence). This chain's CDR3 is CACSDGTSGFNEQFF. Here the CDR3 DNA reads TGTGCCTGCAGCGACGGGACTAGCGGTTTCAATGAGCAGTTCTTC.

This clonotype was found many times. The J gene is TRBJ2-4, the V gene TRBV28; TRBD2 matches 11 bases. Germline lookup yields CDR1 MDHEN and CDR2 SYDVKM. This CDR3 region has 18 residues. Losses at the gene ends were 4 bases for V and 1 base for J; bases not matched to a gene: 9. CDR3 nucleotide sequence: TGTGCCAGCAGTTCTATAGCGGGGGGGCGGTTCGCCAAAAACATTCAGTACTTC. This encodes CASSSIAGGRFAKNIQYF.

This clonotype was counted only a few times. This chain uses TRBV20-1 with TRBJ1-1; D gene unclear. This CDR3 has 13 residues. Trimming removed 6 bases at V and 1 base at J, with 12 bases between. Per germline, CDR1 DFQATT and CDR2 SNEGSKA (reference sequence). CDR3 DNA: TGCAGTGCCTCACCGAGACAGAACACTGAAGCTTTCTTT. The encoded protein is CSASPRQNTEAFF.

This clonotype was found a few times. The germline gene is not matched at one end of the junction; a read error may be the cause. The chain carries TRBV29-1 and TRBJ2-7, with 13 bases lining up with TRBD2. The CDR3 covers 15 residues. CDR1 is SQVTM, CDR2 ANQGSEA, per germline. CDR3 bases: TGTAGCGTGGGGAGGACTAGCGGGAGAGGTAACGAGCAGTACTTC. The encoded protein is CSVGRTSGRGNEQYF.

This clonotype turned up a few times. The V gene is TRBV4-1, the J gene TRBJ1-2, with D possibly being TRBD1 (6 bases). V was cut by 1 base and J by 2 bases, with 8 bases left in between. The CDR3 has 14 residues. CDR1 is MGHRA and CDR2 is YSYEKL in the germline V gene. CDR3 nucleotides: TGCGCCAGCAGCCAAGGCGACAGGAACTATGGCTACACCTTC. Its translation is CASSQGDRNYGYTF.

For the CDR3, the DNA is TGTGCCAGCAGCAGGGCCCCCTCTGGGGCCAACGTCCTGACTTTC. The encoded protein is CASSRAPSGANVLTF. This rearrangement joins TRBV6-6 to TRBJ2-6; tentative D call: TRBD1 (5 bases). Trimming pared 6 bases from V and 0 bases from J, leaving 9 bases between. CDR1 MNHNY and CDR2 SVGAGI come from the germline V gene (reference sequence). This CDR3 contains 15 residues.

This clonotype was picked up a small number of times. V usage is TRBV29-1 and J usage is TRBJ1-1; tentatively, D is TRBD1 (5 bases). Germline lookup yields CDR1 SQVTM and CDR2 ANQGSEA. Trimming cost V 3 bases and J 3 bases, with 11 bases left between them. The CDR3 totals 13 residues. CDR3 region: CSVEGRAYTEAFF. Here the CDR3 DNA reads TGCAGCGTTGAGGGCAGGGCTTACACTGAAGCTTTCTTT. The variable domain in full, completed from reference TRBV29-1 and TRBJ1-1, reads SAVISQKPSRDICQRGTSLTIQCQVDSQVTMMFWYRQQPGQSLTLIATANQGSEATYESGFVIDKFPISRPNLTFSTLTVSNMSPEDSSIYLCSVEGRAYTEAFFGQGTRLTVV.

The V gene is TRBV9, the J gene TRBJ2-1; 10 bases align to TRBD1. V was pared by 5 bases and J by 6 bases, with 5 bases of the junction left unmatched. The CDR3 covers 14 residues. CDR1 is SGDLS, CDR2 YYNGEE, per germline. This CDR3 reads CASRGQGSRNEQFF. For the CDR3, the DNA is TGTGCCAGCAGGGGACAGGGGTCTCGCAATGAGCAGTTCTTC.

This clonotype was counted a few times. This rearrangement joins TRBV9 to TRBJ2-3; either TRBD1 or TRBD2 may fit D (5 bases each). Trimming pared 0 bases from V and 4 bases from J, leaving 9 bases between. This CDR3 region has 14 residues. Per germline, CDR1 SGDLS and CDR2 YYNGEE. This CDR3 reads CASSVDGDADTQYF. For the CDR3, the DNA is TGTGCCAGCAGCGTAGACGGGGACGCAGATACGCAGTATTTT.

The chain recombines TRBV29-1 with TRBJ2-3; 7 bases fit TRBD1. Germline loops: CDR1 SQVTM, CDR2 ANQGSEA. The V gene end was trimmed by 7 bases and the J gene end by 0 bases; junction bases not matched to a gene: 7. This CDR3 is 14 amino acids long. CDR3: CSALGTDSTDTQYF. Here the CDR3 DNA reads TGCAGCGCCCTGGGGACAGACAGCACAGATACGCAGTATTTT.

This clonotype was seen at least ten times. For the CDR3, the DNA is TGTGCCAGCAGAACCGGGTCTCGGAGGCAGTACTTC. Its protein is CASRTGSRRQYF. V and J are TRBV28 and TRBJ2-7; no reliable D call. Germline lookup yields CDR1 MDHEN and CDR2 SYDVKM. The CDR3 runs 12 residues. V shed 6 bases and J shed 9 bases, with 15 bases lying between them.

Ten or more counts support this clonotype. The chain is built from TRBV10-1 and TRBJ2-5; D unresolved. Germline CDR1 WNHNN, CDR2 SYGVQD (reference sequence). Trimming stripped 3 bases from V and 3 bases from J, with 8 bases between. There are 13 residues in the CDR3. In DNA form, the CDR3 reads TGCGCCAGCAGTGATCGAAGGGAAGAGACCCAGTACTTC. This codes for CASSDRREETQYF.